This T cell receptor (beta chain) was recorded in a study of T cell responses to AZD1222 COVID-19 vaccine. Findings of the study overall: After two AZD1222 doses, spike-specific TCR breadth and depth rose versus day 0.

Concerning this clone: The antigen is unknown.

Assay used: immunoSEQ multiplex PCR; TCRdb lists only in-frame clones, some missing. The sample contains under 150,000 clones, about 93% of which appear only once. Trimming removed 1 base from V and 4 bases from J; junction bases left unmatched: 6. The V gene's germline CDR1 is SGHVS and CDR2 FQNEAQ. This CDR3 spans 16 amino acids. This specimen consisted of peripheral blood, obtained on day 0 of AZD1222 vaccination. This chain uses TRBV7-8 with TRBJ2-1; TRBD1 agrees at 8 bases. The sequence was collected from an adult in good health. DNA of the CDR3: TGTGCCAGCAGCTTAGGACAGGGGTTGGTGTACAATGAGCAGTTCTTC. It translates to CASSLGQGLVYNEQFF.